The rows below give T cell receptor beta chains drawn from one sample of a study of T cell changes during pregnancy in multiple sclerosis. Some clones are missing from TCRdb's copy, which holds only in-frame ones; the method was immunoSEQ multiplex PCR. The sample lists some 60,000 clones, about 89% occurring once. The sample was peripheral blood, taken after pregnancy. These receptors came from a female donor with multiple sclerosis, enrolled in a pregnancy study. Each CDR3 is given with its conserved first and last residue. The D gene is left open where the match is weak. Not every row has a clone size; where given, it reads once, few, many or a size class.

d_call: TRBD1
clone_size: .
j_call: TRBJ1-2
v_call: TRBV28
cdr3_aa: CASTLQGAYYGYTF
cdr3_nt: TGTGCCAGCACTTTACAGGGGGCCTACTATGGCTACACCTTC

d_call: .
clone_size: .
j_call: TRBJ2-7
v_call: TRBV4-3
cdr3_aa: CASSQDNSLYEQYF
cdr3_nt: TGCGCCAGCAGCCAAGATAACAGCCTATACGAGCAGTACTTC

d_call: .
clone_size: once
j_call: TRBJ1-4
v_call: TRBV6-5
cdr3_aa: CASRRELITNEKLFF
cdr3_nt: TGTGCCAGCAGACGCGAACTGATAACTAATGAAAAACTGTTTTTT

d_call: .
clone_size: .
j_call: TRBJ2-5
v_call: TRBV25-1
cdr3_aa: CASSDWRAGVLETQYF
cdr3_nt: TGTGCCAGCAGTGACTGGAGGGCCGGAGTTCTGGAGACCCAGTACTTC

d_call: TRBD2
clone_size: .
j_call: TRBJ2-4
v_call: TRBV19
cdr3_aa: CASSISSGLGIQYF
cdr3_nt: TGTGCCAGTAGTATCTCTAGCGGCTTGGGCATTCAGTACTTC

d_call: .
clone_size: few
j_call: TRBJ1-1
v_call: TRBV30
cdr3_aa: CAWSPRTSLGTEAFF
cdr3_nt: TGTGCCTGGAGCCCTAGGACATCCTTGGGGACTGAAGCTTTCTTT

d_call: .
clone_size: .
j_call: TRBJ2-2
v_call: TRBV7-3
cdr3_aa: CASSSLHTGELFF
cdr3_nt: TGTGCCAGCAGCTCCCTCCACACCGGGGAGCTGTTTTTT

d_call: TRBD2
clone_size: .
j_call: TRBJ2-1
v_call: TRBV6-1
cdr3_aa: CASSAGLAGPYNEQFF
cdr3_nt: TGTGCCAGCAGTGCGGGACTAGCGGGGCCCTACAATGAGCAGTTCTTC

d_call: .
clone_size: .
j_call: TRBJ1-2
v_call: TRBV4-3
cdr3_aa: CASSHQAGQAGYTF
cdr3_nt: TGCGCCAGCAGCCATCAAGCCGGACAAGCCGGCTACACCTTC

d_call: .
clone_size: .
j_call: TRBJ2-2
v_call: TRBV7-2
cdr3_aa: CASSLRRGASNTGELFF
cdr3_nt: TGTGCCAGCAGCTTACGCAGGGGAGCGTCGAACACCGGGGAGCTGTTTTTT

d_call: .
clone_size: .
j_call: TRBJ2-3
v_call: TRBV5-1
cdr3_aa: CASSFGGTSTDTQYF
cdr3_nt: TGCGCCAGCAGCTTTGGAGGAACTAGCACAGATACGCAGTATTTT

d_call: .
clone_size: .
j_call: TRBJ2-7
v_call: TRBV28
cdr3_aa: CASSRPIRGAYEQYF
cdr3_nt: TGTGCCAGCAGCCGACCTATCAGGGGGGCGTACGAGCAGTACTTC

d_call: TRBD2
clone_size: few
j_call: TRBJ2-3
v_call: TRBV15
cdr3_aa: CATSRDIIAGGTDTQYF
cdr3_nt: TGTGCCACCAGCAGAGATATCATAGCGGGGGGGACAGATACGCAGTATTTT

d_call: TRBD1
clone_size: .
j_call: TRBJ1-4
v_call: TRBV19
cdr3_aa: CASSSTGDNEKLFF
cdr3_nt: TGTGCCAGTAGTTCGACAGGGGACAACGAAAAACTGTTTTTT

d_call: .
clone_size: .
j_call: TRBJ2-1
v_call: TRBV5-1
cdr3_aa: CASSLAAGKVGEQFF
cdr3_nt: TGCGCCAGCAGCTTGGCGGCAGGGAAGGTTGGGGAGCAGTTCTTC

d_call: .
clone_size: .
j_call: TRBJ1-1
v_call: TRBV2
cdr3_aa: CASGGQGGGEAFF
cdr3_nt: TGTGCCAGCGGGGGGCAGGGCGGGGGTGAAGCTTTCTTT

d_call: .
clone_size: .
j_call: TRBJ1-5
v_call: TRBV10-1
cdr3_aa: CASSRDSNQPQHF
cdr3_nt: TGCGCCAGCAGCCGGGACTCCAATCAGCCCCAGCATTTT

d_call: TRBD2
clone_size: .
j_call: TRBJ2-3
v_call: TRBV5-1
cdr3_aa: CASSLATSGVTDTQYF
cdr3_nt: TGCGCCAGCAGCTTGGCCACTAGCGGGGTCACAGATACGCAGTATTTT

d_call: .
clone_size: once
j_call: TRBJ2-3
v_call: TRBV5-6
cdr3_aa: CASSPGLDTDTQYF
cdr3_nt: TGTGCCAGCAGCCCGGGACTTGACACAGATACGCAGTATTTT

d_call: .
clone_size: .
j_call: TRBJ2-6
v_call: TRBV2
cdr3_aa: CASSSSGANVLTF
cdr3_nt: TGTGCCAGCAGCTCCTCTGGGGCCAACGTCCTGACTTTC

d_call: .
clone_size: .
j_call: TRBJ2-4
v_call: TRBV2
cdr3_aa: CASGLAKNIQYF
cdr3_nt: TGTGCCAGCGGACTAGCCAAAAACATTCAGTACTTC

d_call: TRBD2
clone_size: .
j_call: TRBJ2-1
v_call: TRBV4-3
cdr3_aa: CASSQGLAGGNNEQFF
cdr3_nt: TGCGCCAGCAGCCAAGGACTAGCGGGGGGCAACAATGAGCAGTTCTTC

d_call: .
clone_size: .
j_call: TRBJ2-7
v_call: TRBV7-8
cdr3_aa: CASSLSAVDYYEQYF
cdr3_nt: TGTGCCAGCAGCTTATCAGCCGTTGACTACTACGAGCAGTACTTC

d_call: .
clone_size: once
j_call: TRBJ1-1
v_call: TRBV6-5
cdr3_aa: CASTWGEGTEAFF
cdr3_nt: TGTGCCAGCACTTGGGGGGAGGGCACTGAAGCTTTCTTT

d_call: TRBD2
clone_size: .
j_call: TRBJ2-3
v_call: TRBV2
cdr3_aa: CASKRGGSTDTQYF
cdr3_nt: TGTGCCAGCAAGCGGGGGGGGAGCACAGATACGCAGTATTTT

d_call: TRBD1
clone_size: once
j_call: TRBJ1-1
v_call: TRBV18
cdr3_aa: CASSPQGAAYTEAFF
cdr3_nt: TGTGCCAGCTCACCCCAGGGGGCGGCGTACACTGAAGCTTTCTTT

d_call: TRBD1
clone_size: .
j_call: TRBJ2-2
v_call: TRBV30
cdr3_aa: CAWSVTGGSGELFF
cdr3_nt: TGTGCCTGGAGTGTAACAGGGGGCTCCGGGGAGCTGTTTTTT

d_call: TRBD1
clone_size: once
j_call: TRBJ1-4
v_call: TRBV4-3
cdr3_aa: CASTSGTGVGEKLFF
cdr3_nt: TGCGCCAGCACCTCCGGGACAGGGGTCGGGGAAAAACTGTTTTTT

d_call: .
clone_size: once
j_call: TRBJ1-1
v_call: TRBV27
cdr3_aa: CASSLGGAVTEAFF
cdr3_nt: TGTGCCAGCAGTCTCGGGGGGGCGGTAACTGAAGCTTTCTTT